This TCR beta chain is from a study of T cell responses to AZD1222 COVID-19 vaccine. Study-wide results and limits: Repertoires in all cases were sampled only once the peak T cell response had passed.

A note on this clone: Its antigen remains unidentified.

Profiled with immunoSEQ multiplex PCR; TCRdb holds only in-frame clones, not every one. The sample records 85,000 to 120,000 clones, 85% to 90% being singletons. CDR3 length: 13 residues. Germline V lookup: CDR1 LGHDT, CDR2 YNNKEL (reference sequence). Trimming removed 1 base from V and 7 bases from J, with 11 bases in between. The receptor's source is an adult in good health. The chain uses TRBV3-1 (or the pseudogene TRBV3-2) and TRBJ2-7; a weak D match, TRBD2 (5 bases). Sequencing used peripheral blood, obtained on day 0 of AZD1222 vaccination. The CDR3 DNA reads as TGTGCCAGCAGCCAAGGGGCTCCGGGAGAGCAGTACTTC. The encoded protein is CASSQGAPGEQYF.